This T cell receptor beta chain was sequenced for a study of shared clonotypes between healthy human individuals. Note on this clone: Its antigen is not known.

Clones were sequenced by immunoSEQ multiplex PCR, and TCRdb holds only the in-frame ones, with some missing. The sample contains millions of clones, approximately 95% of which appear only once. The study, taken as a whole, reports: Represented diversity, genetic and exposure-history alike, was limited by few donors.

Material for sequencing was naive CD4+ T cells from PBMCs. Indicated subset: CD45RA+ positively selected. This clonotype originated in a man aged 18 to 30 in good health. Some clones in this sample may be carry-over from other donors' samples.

The CDR3 coding sequence is TGCAGTGCTTCCGGGACGCAGTACTTC. Protein product: CSASGTQYF. This chain links TRBV20-1 with TRBJ2-5; tentatively, D is TRBD1 or TRBD2 (5 bases each). The CDR3 consists of 9 residues. Germline V gives CDR1 DFQATT, CDR2 SNEGSKA (reference sequence). Trimming removed 5 bases from V and 11 bases from J, with 9 bases in between.